These T cell receptor beta chains were read from a single sample in a study of blood T cells in healthy people across ages. TCRdb fed the 5' RACE reads into MiXCR, producing one record per CDR3 protein. The sample carries about 1,500,000 distinct CDR3 sequences, over 25% recorded once. The sequenced sample consisted of blood. These receptors originate from a woman aged 25 to 45 in good health. The CDR3 runs from the conserved cysteine through the conserved F or W. D genes are given only for firm matches. Where a row states a size, it is once, few, many or the class of an expanded clone; other rows omit it.

abundance: once
j_gene: TRBJ1-4
d_gene: NA
v_gene: TRBV6-5
CDR3nt: TGTGCCAGCAGGGGGGGAACACGGGAAAAACTGTTTTTT
CDR3aa: CASRGGTREKLFF

abundance: NA
j_gene: TRBJ1-1
d_gene: NA
v_gene: TRBV10-2
CDR3nt: TGCGCCAGCAGTGAGTCGGCGAGATCGGACACTGAAGCTTTCTTT
CDR3aa: CASSESARSDTEAFF

abundance: NA
j_gene: TRBJ2-1
d_gene: TRBD1
v_gene: TRBV29-1
CDR3nt: TGCAGCGTTGAAGGGCTACGGGACAGCCGACGGTCAGAGACCCAGTTCTTC
CDR3aa: CSVEGLRDSRRSETQFF

abundance: few
j_gene: TRBJ1-5
d_gene: NA
v_gene: TRBV10-3
CDR3nt: TGTGCCATCAGTGCAGGCAGGTCGGCTGGCAATCAGCCCCAGCATTTT
CDR3aa: CAISAGRSAGNQPQHF

abundance: many
j_gene: TRBJ2-5
d_gene: NA
v_gene: TRBV20-1
CDR3nt: TGCAGTGCTAGAGACCCCGTGGAAGAGACCCAGTACTTC
CDR3aa: CSARDPVEETQYF

abundance: few
j_gene: TRBJ2-7
d_gene: NA
v_gene: TRBV10-3
CDR3nt: TGTGCCATCAGTGACGGCCCCGGAGGGTCCTACGAGCAGTACTTC
CDR3aa: CAISDGPGGSYEQYF

abundance: NA
j_gene: TRBJ1-2
d_gene: NA
v_gene: TRBV27
CDR3nt: TGTGCCAGCAGTTTATCTTATGGACAGAGCTATGGCTACACCTTC
CDR3aa: CASSLSYGQSYGYTF

abundance: few
j_gene: TRBJ2-3
d_gene: NA
v_gene: TRBV6-5
CDR3nt: TGTGCCAGCAGCACCACTGACGGTAGCACAGATACGCAGTATTTT
CDR3aa: CASSTTDGSTDTQYF

abundance: many
j_gene: TRBJ2-7
d_gene: TRBD2
v_gene: TRBV29-1
CDR3nt: TGCAGCGTGAGCGGGGGCACCTCCTACGAGCAGTACTTC
CDR3aa: CSVSGGTSYEQYF

abundance: few
j_gene: TRBJ2-5
d_gene: NA
v_gene: TRBV29-1
CDR3nt: TGCAGCGTTGAATCGATTAGGGCTTTTCGGTACTTC
CDR3aa: CSVESIRAFRYF

abundance: few
j_gene: TRBJ2-7
d_gene: NA
v_gene: TRBV20-1
CDR3nt: TGCAGTGCACAGGGGGGGGCTACCTACGAGCAGTACTTC
CDR3aa: CSAQGGATYEQYF

abundance: many
j_gene: TRBJ2-7
d_gene: NA
v_gene: TRBV2
CDR3nt: TGTGCCAGCTGGGCTAGATCCTACGAGCAGTACTTC
CDR3aa: CASWARSYEQYF

abundance: NA
j_gene: TRBJ1-2
d_gene: NA
v_gene: TRBV7-9
CDR3nt: TGTGCCAGCAGCTCCCAAACAAGGGCGGACGGCTACACCTTC
CDR3aa: CASSSQTRADGYTF